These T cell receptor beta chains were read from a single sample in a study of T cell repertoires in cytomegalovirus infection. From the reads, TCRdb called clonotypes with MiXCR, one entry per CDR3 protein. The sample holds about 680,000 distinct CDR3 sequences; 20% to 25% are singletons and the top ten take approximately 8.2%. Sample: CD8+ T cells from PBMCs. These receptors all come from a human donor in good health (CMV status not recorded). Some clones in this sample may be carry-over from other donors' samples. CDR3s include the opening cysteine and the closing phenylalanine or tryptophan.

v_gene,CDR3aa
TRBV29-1,CSAMGPIGNTIYF
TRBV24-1,CATSEAGTGGEQFF
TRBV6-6,CASTDRGDQSQHF
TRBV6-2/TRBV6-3,CASSQGSGHFNEEQSF
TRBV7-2,CASRDGVSSNQPQHF
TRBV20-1,CSARDFSGGYGYTF
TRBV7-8,CASSLLDRGPGTEAFF
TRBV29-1,CSVGQGTTYEQYF
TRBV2,CASSPGRINEQFF
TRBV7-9,CASSFPEQTNTEAFF
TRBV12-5,CASGWDGPQGGYTF
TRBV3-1,CASSPRDTGSYEQYF
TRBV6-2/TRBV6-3,CASSFFVVPDTQYF
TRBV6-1,CASSGPVDRGDTEAFF
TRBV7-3,CASSPGGTIDNEQFF
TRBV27,CAGKYRERTEAFF
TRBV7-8,CASSLIRGEGTDTQYF
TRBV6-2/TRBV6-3,CASSYGDTEAFF
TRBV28,CASSRRLHRGAHTF
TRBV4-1,CASSQDGGVFPGNSPLHF
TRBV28,CASSLSASLSYGYTF
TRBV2,CASLGSIYGYTF
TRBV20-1,CSARDRQFVNEQFF
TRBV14,CASSQVQGYYNEQFF
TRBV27,CASSPIAGAQETQYF
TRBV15,CATSRDIGGRDTGELFF
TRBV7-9,CASSFVGQPNEQFF
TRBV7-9,CASSSSVFINIQYF
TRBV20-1,CSAVQPGQPWHF
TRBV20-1,CSGQVDNEQFF
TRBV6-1,CASSQQDNEQFF
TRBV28,CASSYRGQEGGSNQPQHF
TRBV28,CASSSPRQGDDINEQFF
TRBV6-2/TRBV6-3,CASSPVGEKTDTQYF
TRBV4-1,CASSQGAYQGAPEAFF
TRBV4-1,CASSHDRDSRTSTGELFF
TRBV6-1,CASSSYPGDTQYF
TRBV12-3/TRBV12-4,CASSRTSGGPNEQFF
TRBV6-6,CASSYSRGGAQDEQFF
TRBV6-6,CASSQTWTADYGYTF
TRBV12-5,CASGLTGRGPNTGELFF
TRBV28,CASSPTLETNVRGTGYTF